A selection of T cell receptor beta chains follows, all from one sample in a study of blood T cell repertoires in COVID-19. Sequencing used immunoSEQ multiplex PCR; TCRdb keeps in-frame clones, though not all of them. The repertoire holds 140,000 to 150,000 clones, with around four fifths as singletons. What was sequenced was peripheral blood. These TCRs come from a human donor in a cohort sampled during active COVID-19. CDR3s include the opening cysteine and the closing phenylalanine or tryptophan. Each record gives: J gene, D gene, clone size, V gene, CDR3 protein, CDR3 DNA. A D gene is named only where the DNA matches it firmly. Not every row has a clone size; where given, it reads once, few, many or a size class.

J: TRBJ1-5
D: TRBD1
size: NA
V: TRBV6-6
CDR3: CASSPPQGQQPQHF
DNA: TGTGCCAGCAGCCCCCCACAGGGGCAGCAGCCCCAGCATTTT

J: TRBJ1-4
D: TRBD1
size: NA
V: TRBV4-1
CDR3: CASSQDGGQGAVTEKLFF
DNA: TGCGCCAGCAGCCAAGATGGGGGACAGGGGGCGGTAACTGAAAAACTGTTTTTT

J: TRBJ2-3
D: NA
size: NA
V: TRBV4-3
CDR3: CASSQDLTHTDTQYF
DNA: TGCGCCAGCAGCCAAGATCTAACCCACACAGATACGCAGTATTTT

J: TRBJ1-2
D: NA
size: NA
V: TRBV4-1
CDR3: CASSQDGNYGYTF
DNA: TGCGCCAGCAGCCAAGATGGCAACTATGGCTACACCTTC

J: TRBJ1-5
D: TRBD1
size: NA
V: TRBV20-1
CDR3: CSASSQGGNQPQHF
DNA: TGCAGTGCTAGTAGTCAGGGGGGCAATCAGCCCCAGCATTTT

J: TRBJ1-2
D: NA
size: NA
V: TRBV12-3/TRBV12-4
CDR3: CASSSNSYGYTF
DNA: TGTGCCAGCAGTTCGAACAGCTATGGCTACACCTTC

J: TRBJ1-6
D: NA
size: NA
V: TRBV28
CDR3: CASSLSLWARNSPLHF
DNA: TGTGCCAGCAGTTTATCTCTTTGGGCCCGAAATTCACCCCTCCACTTT

J: TRBJ1-2
D: NA
size: few
V: TRBV4-3
CDR3: CASSQDPLGGNGYTF
DNA: TGCGCCAGCAGCCAAGACCCGCTGGGGGGAAATGGCTACACCTTC

J: TRBJ2-1
D: TRBD2
size: NA
V: TRBV5-1
CDR3: CASSPRYGGIGHEQFF
DNA: TGCGCCAGCAGCCCCAGATACGGGGGGATTGGGCATGAGCAGTTCTTC

J: TRBJ1-2
D: TRBD1
size: NA
V: TRBV6-2/TRBV6-3
CDR3: CASSYSGTAKFPTF
DNA: TGTGCCAGCAGTTACTCGGGGACAGCGAAGTTCCCCACCTTC

J: TRBJ2-4
D: NA
size: NA
V: TRBV16
CDR3: CASSPRGLNIQYF
DNA: TGTGCCAGCAGCCCGAGGGGACTAAACATTCAGTACTTC

J: TRBJ1-3
D: NA
size: NA
V: TRBV10-3
CDR3: CATRWAGGNTIYF
DNA: TGTGCCACCAGGTGGGCTGGTGGAAACACCATATATTTT

J: TRBJ1-5
D: TRBD1
size: NA
V: TRBV19
CDR3: CASRDREMEPQHF
DNA: TGTGCCAGTAGAGACAGGGAAATGGAGCCCCAGCATTTT

J: TRBJ2-4
D: NA
size: NA
V: TRBV6-5
CDR3: CASSYDYRDVIQYF
DNA: TGTGCCAGCAGTTACGACTACAGGGACGTCATTCAGTACTTC

J: TRBJ1-1
D: TRBD1
size: NA
V: TRBV7-6
CDR3: CASSLVPGGNTEAFF
DNA: TGTGCCAGCAGCTTAGTTCCAGGGGGGAACACTGAAGCTTTCTTT

J: TRBJ1-4
D: TRBD1
size: NA
V: TRBV4-3
CDR3: CASSQVRGRGHPTNEKLFF
DNA: TGCGCCAGCAGCCAAGTAAGGGGCAGGGGGCACCCAACTAATGAAAAACTGTTTTTT

J: TRBJ2-1
D: NA
size: NA
V: TRBV11-2
CDR3: CASSLDHDLYNEQFF
DNA: TGTGCCAGCAGCTTAGATCATGACTTATACAATGAGCAGTTCTTC

J: TRBJ1-6
D: TRBD1
size: once
V: TRBV5-1
CDR3: CASSWGDRGAHNSPLHF
DNA: TGCGCCAGCAGCTGGGGGGACAGGGGCGCCCATAATTCACCCCTCCACTTT

J: TRBJ1-2
D: NA
size: NA
V: TRBV2
CDR3: CASSDRLANYGYTF
DNA: TGTGCCAGCAGTGACAGGTTAGCTAACTATGGCTACACCTTC

J: TRBJ1-6
D: NA
size: once
V: TRBV7-2
CDR3: CASSLRVNSPLHF
DNA: TGTGCCAGCAGCTTGCGTGTTAATTCACCCCTCCACTTT

J: TRBJ1-2
D: NA
size: NA
V: TRBV7-9
CDR3: CASSLEFGTRYGYTF
DNA: TGTGCCAGCAGCTTAGAGTTTGGGACTCGATATGGCTACACCTTC

J: TRBJ1-1
D: TRBD1
size: NA
V: TRBV4-3
CDR3: CASSDRDSYNTEAFF
DNA: TGCGCCAGCAGCGACCGGGACAGTTACAACACTGAAGCTTTCTTT

J: TRBJ2-7
D: TRBD2
size: NA
V: TRBV6-5
CDR3: CASGPLAGWSYEQYF
DNA: TGTGCCAGCGGTCCTCTAGCGGGGTGGTCCTACGAGCAGTACTTC

J: TRBJ1-5
D: NA
size: NA
V: TRBV29-1
CDR3: CSVEGEGNQPQHF
DNA: TGCAGCGTTGAAGGGGAGGGCAATCAGCCCCAGCATTTT

J: TRBJ1-6
D: TRBD1
size: NA
V: TRBV5-6
CDR3: CASSLYSGGTLSPLHF
DNA: TGTGCCAGCAGCTTGTATTCAGGGGGCACCTTATCACCCCTCCACTTT